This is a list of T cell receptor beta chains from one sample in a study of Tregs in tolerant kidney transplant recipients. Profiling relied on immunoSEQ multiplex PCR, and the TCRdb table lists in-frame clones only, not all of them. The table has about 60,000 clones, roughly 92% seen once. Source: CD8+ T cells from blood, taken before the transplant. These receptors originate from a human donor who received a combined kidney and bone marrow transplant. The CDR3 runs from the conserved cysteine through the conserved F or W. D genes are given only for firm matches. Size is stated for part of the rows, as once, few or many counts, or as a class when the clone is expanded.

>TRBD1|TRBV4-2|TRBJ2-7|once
TGTGCCAGCAGCCAAGGGCCGGGACAGGGGGCCAACGAGCAGTACTTC
CASSQGPGQGANEQYF
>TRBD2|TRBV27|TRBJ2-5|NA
TGTGCCAGCAGTTGGGCGGCGGGGGGCGGCGCCGGGCAGTACTTC
CASSWAAGGGAGQYF
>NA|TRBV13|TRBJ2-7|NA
TGTGCCAGCAGCTTTCCAGGACAGAACCACTACGAGCAGTACTTC
CASSFPGQNHYEQYF
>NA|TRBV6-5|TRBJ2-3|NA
TGTGCCAGCAGTTACTCACCACTCTCGAGTTCAGATACGCAGTATTTT
CASSYSPLSSSDTQYF
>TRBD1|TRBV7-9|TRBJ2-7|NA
TGTGCCAGCAGCTTTCACAGGGGCTACGAGCAGTACTTC
CASSFHRGYEQYF
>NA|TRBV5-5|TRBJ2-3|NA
TGTGCCAGCAGCTTGGAAGGGGCAGATACGCAGTATTTT
CASSLEGADTQYF
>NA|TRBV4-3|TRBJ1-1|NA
TGCGCCAGCAGCCAAGTTCCCTTGAGCACTGAAGCTTTCTTT
CASSQVPLSTEAFF
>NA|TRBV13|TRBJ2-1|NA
TGTGCCAGCAGCTTAAGGGGCGGTGGGACCTACAATGAGCAGTTCTTC
CASSLRGGGTYNEQFF
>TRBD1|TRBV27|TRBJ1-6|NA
TGTGCCAGCAGGGACAGGGGTCCCTATAATTCACCCCTCCACTTT
CASRDRGPYNSPLHF
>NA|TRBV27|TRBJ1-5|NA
TGTGCCAGCAGTTTAGAGTCGACAGGCGCAAATCAGCCCCAGCATTTT
CASSLESTGANQPQHF
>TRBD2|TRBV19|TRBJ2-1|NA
TGTGCCAGTAGTATAGTCGGTAGCGGGCTCAATGAGCAGTTCTTC
CASSIVGSGLNEQFF
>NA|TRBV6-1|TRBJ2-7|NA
TGTGCCAGCCGGTGGGCGGGGCTCTCCTACGAGCAGTACTTC
CASRWAGLSYEQYF
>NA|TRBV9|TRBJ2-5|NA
TGTGCCAGCAGCGTAGGAGACCAAGAGACCCAGTACTTC
CASSVGDQETQYF
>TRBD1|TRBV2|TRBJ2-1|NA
TGTGCCAGCAGTGGGACAGGGAGTAGCTCCTACAATGAGCAGTTCTTC
CASSGTGSSSYNEQFF
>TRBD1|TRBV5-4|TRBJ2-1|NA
TGTGCCAGCAGCTTCCAGGGGGCTCGGAATGAGCAGTTCTTC
CASSFQGARNEQFF
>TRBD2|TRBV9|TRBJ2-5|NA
TGTGCCAGCAGCGGGAGCGGGAGTATAGAGACCCAGTACTTC
CASSGSGSIETQYF
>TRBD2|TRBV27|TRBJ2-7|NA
TGTGCCAGCAGTTTGGGTCTAGCGGGAGTGAACGAGCAGTACTTC
CASSLGLAGVNEQYF
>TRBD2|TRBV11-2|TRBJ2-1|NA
TGTGCCAGCAGCTTAGTGGAGGTGGCGGGAGTGTACAATGAGCAGTTCTTC
CASSLVEVAGVYNEQFF
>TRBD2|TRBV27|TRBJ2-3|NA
TGTGCCAGCAGTCCTTTCCCGCTAGCGGGAGGGGCAGATACGCAGTATTTT
CASSPFPLAGGADTQYF
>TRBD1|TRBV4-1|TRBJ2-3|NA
TGCGCCAGCAGCCGAACAGGGGCTGATAGAGATACGCAGTATTTT
CASSRTGADRDTQYF
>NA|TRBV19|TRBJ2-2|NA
TGTGCCAGTAGCTCCTCGGGGTACACCGGGGAGCTGTTTTTT
CASSSSGYTGELFF
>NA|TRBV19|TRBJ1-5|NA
TGTGCCAGTAGTTGGCAGGGGAAAAATCAGCCCCAGCATTTT
CASSWQGKNQPQHF
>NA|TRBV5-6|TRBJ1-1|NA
TGTGCCAGCAGCTTGGTGGGGGCGGGTGAAGCTTTCTTT
CASSLVGAGEAFF
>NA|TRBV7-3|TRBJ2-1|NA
TGTGCCAGCAGCTCCCTAGGTTTCGATGAGCAGTTCTTC
CASSSLGFDEQFF
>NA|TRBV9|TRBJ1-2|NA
TGTGCCAGCAGTGATATGTATGTGGCAGGGGAGGGTTATGGCTACACCTTC
CASSDMYVAGEGYGYTF
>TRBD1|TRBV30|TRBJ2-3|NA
TGTGCCTGGAGTCATCCTTTAGGACAGGGGGTAAGGCACACAGATACGCAGTATTTT
CAWSHPLGQGVRHTDTQYF
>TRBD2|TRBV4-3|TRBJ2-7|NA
TGCGCCAGCAGCCAAGGGGAGGGCGGTTCTGCTTACGAGCAGTACTTC
CASSQGEGGSAYEQYF
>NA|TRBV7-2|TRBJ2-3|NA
TGTGCCAGCAGCGCCCTACCAGGGGGGGATACGCAGTATTTT
CASSALPGGDTQYF
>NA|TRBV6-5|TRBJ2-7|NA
TGTGCCAGCAGCCCGGACACTTACGAGCAGTACTTC
CASSPDTYEQYF
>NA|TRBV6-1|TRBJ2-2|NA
TGTGCCAGCAAAGGGAGGACCGGGGAGCTGTTTTTT
CASKGRTGELFF
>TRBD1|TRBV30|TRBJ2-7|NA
TGTGCCTGGAATATGGGACAGGGGGCGAGGGAGCAGTACTTC
CAWNMGQGAREQYF
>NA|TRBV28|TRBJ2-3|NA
TGTGCCAGCAGTACCGGGAGCACAGATACGCAGTATTTT
CASSTGSTDTQYF
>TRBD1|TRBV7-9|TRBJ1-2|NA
TGTGCCAGCAGCTCCTATGACAGGGAAAGTCACTATGGCTACACCTTC
CASSSYDRESHYGYTF
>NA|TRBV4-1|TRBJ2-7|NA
TGCGCCAGCAGCCAAGTTGAAGCCAGCGTCTACGAGCAGTACTTC
CASSQVEASVYEQYF
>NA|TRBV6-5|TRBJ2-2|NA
TGTGCCAGCAGTTCTGGGGGCAGCGGGGAGCTGTTTTTT
CASSSGGSGELFF
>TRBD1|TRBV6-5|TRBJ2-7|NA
TGTGCCAGCGACAGGGGGCCCGAGCAGTACTTC
CASDRGPEQYF
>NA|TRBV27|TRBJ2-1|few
TGTGCCAGCAGTTTTTGGGGGCCGAACAATGAGCAGTTCTTC
CASSFWGPNNEQFF
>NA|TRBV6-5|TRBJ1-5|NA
TGTGCCAGCAGTTACTTCGGGACAAATCAGCCCCAGCATTTT
CASSYFGTNQPQHF
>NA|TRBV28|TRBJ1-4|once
TGTGCCAGCAGTTTAAGGGGGAATTATGAAAAACTGTTTTTT
CASSLRGNYEKLFF
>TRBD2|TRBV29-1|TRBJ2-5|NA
TGCAGCGTAGCCGGGACAACTAGCGGGGGGGTTGAGACCCAGTACTTC
CSVAGTTSGGVETQYF
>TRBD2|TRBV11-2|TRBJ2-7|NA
TGTGCCAGCAGTTCACGGACTAGCGGGGGACTCTACGAGCAGTACTTC
CASSSRTSGGLYEQYF
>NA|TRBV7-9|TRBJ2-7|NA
TGTGCCAGCAGCTTAGCGGCAGAATACGAGCAGTACTTC
CASSLAAEYEQYF
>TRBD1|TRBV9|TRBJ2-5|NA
TGTGCCAGCAGCGTTTCGGGACAGGGTGGTGAGACCCAGTACTTC
CASSVSGQGGETQYF
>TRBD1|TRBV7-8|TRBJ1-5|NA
TGTGCCAGCAGCTTAAGCGGGACAGGGGGCTTCAATCAGCCCCAGCATTTT
CASSLSGTGGFNQPQHF
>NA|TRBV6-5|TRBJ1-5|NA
TGTGCCAGCAGTTACTCGACGTGGCGGCAGCCCCAGCATTTT
CASSYSTWRQPQHF